Following are 21 T cell receptor beta chains from one sample sequenced in a study of CD8 T cells in ankylosing spondylitis. TCRdb reprocessed the 5' RACE reads via MiXCR and lists one record per CDR3 protein. The sample includes 90,000 to 120,000 distinct CDR3 sequences, nearly 25% of them seen just once. Material: synovial fluid, either unsorted or a sorted T cell fraction (not recorded which). The receptors shown here come from a male donor with ankylosing spondylitis.

This clonotype was counted between two and nine times. In DNA, the CDR3 is TGTGCCAGCAGCCCGACAGGGGGGTACAATCAGCCCCAGCATTTT. This gives the protein CASSPTGGYNQPQHF. The V call is TRBV12-3 or TRBV12-4, the J call TRBJ1-5, with 9 bases identical to TRBD1. The CDR3 runs to 15 residues. The ends lost 6 bases at V and 3 bases at J; junction bases unmatched: 6.

This clonotype was detected only a few times. CDR3 bases: TGTGCCAGCAGTTACTGGGGACAGGGGAACAATGAGCAGTTCTTC. As protein: CASSYWGQGNNEQFF. J is TRBJ2-1 and V is TRBV6-5; 10 nucleotides line up with TRBD1. The CDR3 has 15 residues. Germline V gives CDR1 MNHEY, CDR2 SVGAGI. Trimming removed 1 base from V and 5 bases from J; junction bases left unmatched: 2.

V gene TRBV6-5 combines with J gene TRBJ2-7, with TRBD1 matching over 10 bases. Unmatched junction bases numbered 3, after V lost 3 bases and J lost 4 bases. The CDR3 is made up of 14 amino acids. Germline CDR1 is MNHEY and CDR2 is SVGAGI. This CDR3 reads CASSYLGQGYEQYV. DNA of the CDR3: TGTGCCAGCAGTTATCTGGGACAGGGGTACGAGCAGTACGTC.

This clonotype was recorded a few times. The chain carries TRBV3-1 and TRBJ2-1, with D perhaps matching TRBD2 (5 bases). CDR1 is LGHDT and CDR2 is YNNKEL in the germline V gene (reference sequence). V was pared by 0 bases and J by 8 bases, with 11 bases between. The CDR3 runs 14 residues. The CDR3 DNA reads as TGTGCCAGCAGCCAAGAGACCGGGGTCGATGAGCAGTTCTTC. This codes for CASSQETGVDEQFF.

The V gene is TRBV3-1, the J gene TRBJ2-2; 7 bases are shared with TRBD2. CDR1 LGHDT and CDR2 YNNKEL come from the germline V gene (reference sequence). Trimming removed 4 bases from V and 3 bases from J; junction bases left unmatched: 8. The CDR3 totals 16 residues. CDR3 nucleotide sequence: TGTGCCAGCAGCCTTAAGACTAGCTCGCACACCGGGGAGCTGTTTTTT. This translates into CASSLKTSSHTGELFF.

This clonotype turned up a few times. The V call is TRBV12-3 or TRBV12-4, the J call TRBJ2-4; possible D gene TRBD1, 6 bases. This CDR3 comprises 14 residues. Between the trimmed V and J ends, which lost 5 bases and 6 bases, there was a span of 14 bases. The CDR3 DNA reads as TGTGCCAGCAGTCCCACAGGGCCGGGAAACATTCAGTACTTC. Its translation: CASSPTGPGNIQYF.

DNA of the CDR3: TGTGCCAGCAGTTTTATACCGGGACAGGGCTACGAGCAGTACTTC. As protein: CASSFIPGQGYEQYF. The chain combines TRBV2 with TRBJ2-7; TRBD1 aligns across 9 bases. CDR3 length equals 15 residues. The germline gives CDR1 SNHLY, CDR2 FYNNEI. V lost 5 bases and J lost 3; bases outside the gene matches: 8.

The chain has TRBV28 and TRBJ2-5, with 9 bases fitting TRBD2. The CDR3 runs to 11 residues. Germline CDR1 is MDHEN and CDR2 is SYDVKM. CDR3 residues: CVSGRWETQYF. The DNA of the CDR3 is TGTGTAAGCGGGAGGTGGGAGACCCAGTACTTC.

The chain carries TRBV3-1 and TRBJ2-1; TRBD1 is a possible D gene (5 bases). V was trimmed by 6 bases and J by 4 bases, leaving 16 bases between them. This CDR3 is built from 15 residues. Germline CDR1 and CDR2: LGHDT and YNNKEL (reference sequence). The CDR3 DNA is TGTGCCAGCAGAGACAGCAGGTCCGATTACAATGAGCAGTTCTTC. This codes for CASRDSRSDYNEQFF.

This clonotype was detected many times. This chain links TRBV12-3 or TRBV12-4 with TRBJ2-1, with 11 bases that match TRBD2. J lost 8 bases, V lost 3 bases, and 6 bases had no gene match. This CDR3 spans 15 amino acids. This CDR3 reads CASSFTSGSNDEQFF. The CDR3 nucleotides read TGTGCCAGCAGTTTTACTAGCGGGAGTAACGATGAGCAGTTCTTC.

This clonotype showed up just a few times. V and J are TRBV10-3 and TRBJ2-7; D gene ambiguous. V was trimmed by 0 bases and J by 3 bases, leaving 6 bases between them. CDR1 ENHRY and CDR2 SYGVKD come from the germline V gene. The CDR3 totals 13 residues. This CDR3 is CAISESILYEQYV. The CDR3 nucleotides are TGTGCCATCAGTGAGTCGATCCTCTACGAGCAGTACGTC.

The chain carries TRBV4-1 and TRBJ1-2; the D is unclear. Deletions cut 2 bases from V and 3 bases from J, with 10 bases between. This CDR3 has 14 residues. Germline CDR1 and CDR2: MGHRA and YSYEKL. The CDR3 loop is CASSQRSADYGYTF. The CDR3 nucleotides read TGCGCCAGCAGCCAAAGGTCGGCGGACTATGGCTACACCTTC.

There are a few counts of this clonotype. The chain employs TRBV6-5 and TRBJ1-6; maybe TRBD1 (5 bases). V lost 0 bases, J lost 10 bases, and 19 bases lay in between. The CDR3 has 17 residues. The germline V gene encodes CDR1 MNHEY and CDR2 SVGAGI. CDR3 sequence reads: CASSYSTGAERQSPLHF. The CDR3 DNA sequence: TGTGCCAGCAGTTACTCGACTGGGGCCGAACGGCAATCACCCCTCCACTTT.

The J gene is TRBJ1-2, the V gene TRBV9; D is unclear. Germline CDR1 and CDR2: SGDLS and YYNGEE. Trimming left V 0 bases short and J 1 base short, with 7 bases between. The CDR3 has 14 amino acids. Here the CDR3 reads CASSVAVSNYGYTF. In nucleotides, the CDR3 is TGTGCCAGCAGCGTAGCTGTCAGTAACTATGGCTACACCTTC. Filled out from reference TRBV9 and TRBJ1-2, the complete variable domain reads DSGVTQTPKHLITATGQRVTLRCSPRSGDLSVYWYQQSLDQGLQFLIQYYNGEERAKGNILERFSAQQFPDLHSELNLSSLELGDSALYFCASSVAVSNYGYTFGSGTRLTVV.

The chain employs TRBV11-2 and TRBJ2-1; tentatively, D is TRBD2 (5 bases). The germline V gene has CDR1 SGHAT and CDR2 FQNNGV. V shed 2 bases and J shed 10 bases, with 18 bases lying between them. The CDR3 loop spans 15 amino acids. The chain's CDR3 is CASSLRAGPTEEQFF. CDR3 in DNA: TGTGCCAGCAGCTTACGGGCGGGCCCAACGGAGGAGCAGTTCTTC.

V is TRBV19 and J is TRBJ1-2; TRBD1 is a possible D gene (5 bases). V dropped 10 bases and J dropped 3 bases, with 21 bases sitting between them. CDR1 and CDR2 from the germline V gene are LNHDA and SQIVND (reference sequence). The CDR3 spans 15 residues. The CDR3 reads CATYPGGELDYGYTF. Written as DNA, the CDR3 is TGTGCCACCTACCCGGGGGGGGAGTTGGACTATGGCTACACCTTC.

The chain uses TRBV27 and TRBJ2-7, with D uncertain. The germline V gene encodes CDR1 MNHEY and CDR2 SMNVEV (reference sequence). This CDR3 has 11 amino acids. Trimming shortened V by 2 bases and J by 2 bases, and 1 base separated the two germline ends. CDR3 sequence (DNA): TGTGCCAGCAGTTTACCCTACGAGCAGTACTTC. Residues: CASSLPYEQYF.

Concerning this clonotype itself: At one end, the junction sequence differs from germline, possibly due to a read error. The chain combines TRBV4-2 with TRBJ2-3; 8 nucleotides line up with TRBD2. Germline V gives CDR1 LGHNA, CDR2 YNFKEQ. This CDR3 has 15 amino acids. The CDR3 spells CASRTGTSGTDTQYF. As DNA, the CDR3 is TGTGCCAGCAGAACCGGGACTAGTGGCACCGATACGCAGTATTTT.

This chain connects TRBV3-1 to TRBJ2-1; D gene unclear. Trimming left V 6 bases short and J 7 bases short, with 10 bases between. The germline V gene has CDR1 LGHDT and CDR2 YNNKEL (reference sequence). The CDR3 has 12 residues. The CDR3 here is CASRDLGNEQFF. The CDR3 DNA follows: TGTGCCAGCAGGGACCTAGGGAATGAGCAGTTCTTC.

This chain links TRBV29-1 with TRBJ2-7; tentative D call: TRBD2 (6 bases). Germline assignment: CDR1 SQVTM and CDR2 ANQGSEA. The V gene lost 4 bases and the J gene lost 3 bases, with 16 bases spanning the gap. There are 14 residues in the CDR3. In DNA, the CDR3 is TGCAGCGTTGTCGCGGGGACGCGGGTCTACGAGCAGTACTTC. It specifies CSVVAGTRVYEQYF.

The chain couples TRBV4-2 to TRBJ1-5; D call uncertain. V lost 0 bases and J lost 7, with 10 bases in between. This CDR3 spans 14 amino acids. CDR1 LGHNA and CDR2 YNFKEQ come from the germline V gene. CDR3 amino acids: CASSQDGQEQPQHF. CDR3 coding DNA: TGTGCCAGCAGCCAAGATGGTCAGGAGCAGCCCCAGCATTTT.